These 18 T cell receptor beta chains were all obtained from the same sample, sequenced in a study of blood T cell repertoires in COVID-19. This table comes from immunoSEQ multiplex PCR, and its TCRdb copy is limited to in-frame clones, with some not included. This sample has 100,000 to 150,000 clones; around nine tenths occur once, and the top ten carry about 0.9%. Sample: peripheral blood. These receptors were obtained from a woman in her forties or fifties with active or convalescent COVID-19.

The genes are TRBV27 and TRBJ1-5; 7 positions agree with TRBD1. The CDR3 runs 16 residues. Germline CDR1 is MNHEY and CDR2 is SMNVEV (reference sequence). J gave up 5 bases and V 4 bases, and 11 bases lay outside the gene matches. DNA for the CDR3: TGTGCCAGCAGTTCCACCAGCAGGGGGATGGATCAGCCCCAGCATTTT. Residues: CASSSTSRGMDQPQHF.

V and J are TRBV5-6 and TRBJ2-3, with 8 positions matching TRBD2. The germline V gene encodes CDR1 SGHDT and CDR2 YYEEEE. This CDR3 comprises 19 residues. J lost 1 base, V lost 1 base, and 14 bases had no gene match. This chain's CDR3 is CASSLFSQLGRGGTDTQYF. The CDR3 DNA is TGTGCCAGCAGCTTGTTTAGCCAACTTGGGCGGGGGGGCACAGATACGCAGTATTTT.

Only one count was recorded for this clone. The chain couples TRBV10-3 to TRBJ1-6; a weak D match, TRBD1 (5 bases). The CDR3 extends over 18 amino acids. Trimming shortened V by 2 bases and J by 0 bases, and 14 bases separated the two germline ends. CDR1 is ENHRY and CDR2 is SYGVKD in the germline V gene. The DNA of the CDR3 is TGTGCCATCAGTGAGAGGGCCGGGGGGTCCTCCTATAATTCACCCCTCCACTTT. It yields the protein CAISERAGGSSYNSPLHF.

This rearrangement joins TRBV2 to TRBJ1-1; TRBD1 is a possible D gene (6 bases). The length of the CDR3 is 13 residues. Germline CDR1 and CDR2: SNHLY and FYNNEI. Between the trimmed V and J ends, which lost 4 bases and 7 bases, there was a span of 13 bases. CDR3 bases: TGTGCCAGCAGTGCCGAATGGGGGCGTGAAGCTTTCTTT. Amino acid sequence: CASSAEWGREAFF.

The chain is built from TRBV14 and TRBJ2-5; TRBD1 aligns across 7 bases. Germline values: CDR1 SGHDN, CDR2 FVKESK. The CDR3 covers 16 residues. V was pared by 4 bases and J by 4 bases, with 12 bases of the junction left unmatched. DNA for the CDR3: TGTGCCAGCAGCCCCAGACGGACAGGCCCCCGAGAGACCCAGTACTTC. Amino acids: CASSPRRTGPRETQYF.

The J gene is TRBJ2-5, the V gene TRBV29-1, with D possibly matching TRBD2 (6 bases). Between the trimmed V and J ends, which lost 3 bases and 6 bases, there was a span of 11 bases. From germline, CDR1 is SQVTM and CDR2 ANQGSEA. This CDR3 spans 12 amino acids. The CDR3 loop reads CSVDVGGKTQYF. The CDR3 nucleotides read TGCAGCGTTGATGTGGGAGGCAAGACCCAGTACTTC.

The rearrangement joins TRBV20-1 to TRBJ2-5, with 8 bases identical to TRBD2. This CDR3 is built from 13 residues. V gave up 3 bases and J gave up 4 bases; unmatched junction bases: 4. Germline V gene data show CDR1 as DFQATT and CDR2 as SNEGSKA (reference sequence). CDR3 in amino acids: CSASFSGRETQYF. The DNA of the CDR3 is TGCAGTGCTAGTTTCAGCGGGAGAGAGACCCAGTACTTC.

This clone was found once. This sequence joins TRBV6-2 or TRBV6-3 and TRBJ1-2; 7 nucleotides align to TRBD1. J was trimmed by 4 bases and V by 4 bases; bases with no gene match: 3. CDR3 length: 13 amino acids. Germline V lookup: CDR1 MNHEY, CDR2 SVGEGT. The DNA of the CDR3 is TGTGCCAGCAGTTCCAGGGGGTCCTATGGCTACACCTTC. It specifies CASSSRGSYGYTF.

This clone was seen only a few times. J is TRBJ2-5 and V is TRBV7-8, with D unclear. Germline CDR1 reads SGHVS; CDR2 reads FQNEAQ. The CDR3 is 15 residues long. The germline V and J ends were trimmed by 5 bases and 5 bases, with 18 bases remaining between them. CDR3 sequence: CASSARSLGMETQYF. CDR3 coding DNA: TGTGCCAGCAGCGCTCGGAGCCTCGGTATGGAGACCCAGTACTTC.

The chain has TRBV12-3 or TRBV12-4 and TRBJ1-2; weak D call: TRBD1 (6 bases). This CDR3 comprises 11 residues. V lost 4 bases and J 6 bases, leaving 6 bases between the germline ends. CDR3 DNA: TGTGCCAGCAGTTCAGGGGATGGCTACACCTTC. Its protein is CASSSGDGYTF.

The chain links TRBV11-2 to TRBJ2-1, with 9 bases that match TRBD1. Germline CDR1 reads SGHAT; CDR2 reads FQNNGV. J was trimmed by 6 bases and V by 4 bases; bases with no gene match: 4. The CDR3 runs 14 residues. CDR3 sequence: CASSSQGARNEQFF. The CDR3 region has the DNA TGTGCCAGCAGCTCACAGGGGGCTCGCAATGAGCAGTTCTTC.

The V gene is TRBV7-2, the J gene TRBJ1-1; D is undetermined. V shed 1 base and J shed 4 bases, with 10 bases lying between them. The CDR3 loop spans 14 amino acids. Germline V gene data show CDR1 as SGHTA and CDR2 as FQGNSA. CDR3 region: CASSLVRGTTEAFF. The CDR3 nucleotides read TGTGCCAGCAGCTTAGTCCGGGGTACCACTGAAGCTTTCTTT.

This clone was counted once. DNA of the CDR3: TGCGCCAGCAGCCTGGACAGGGGCGAGCAGTACTTC. Protein: CASSLDRGEQYF. V and J are TRBV4-3 and TRBJ2-7, with TRBD1 matching over 9 bases. The CDR3 has 12 amino acids. V trimming: 4 bases; J trimming: 6 bases; junction bases outside the gene matches: 1. Germline values: CDR1 LGHNA, CDR2 YSLEER.

The chain employs TRBV27 and TRBJ2-7, with 8 bases that match TRBD1. There are 16 residues in the CDR3. Trimming at V came to 5 bases and at J to 3 bases, leaving 12 bases not matched to a gene. Looked up from germline, CDR1 is MNHEY and CDR2 is SMNVEV (reference sequence). CDR3 in amino acids: CASSAGQGRVVYEQYF. The DNA of the CDR3 is TGTGCCAGCAGTGCCGGACAGGGAAGAGTAGTCTACGAGCAGTACTTC.

The V call is TRBV18, the J call TRBJ2-3; TRBD1 matches 10 bases. J lost 2 bases, V lost 4 bases, and 3 bases had no gene match. CDR1 is KGHSH, CDR2 LQKENI, per germline. This CDR3 comprises 15 residues. CDR3 loop: CASSLRQGATDTQYF. Here the CDR3 DNA reads TGTGCCAGCTCACTTCGACAGGGGGCCACAGATACGCAGTATTTT.

The rearrangement uses TRBV6-5 and TRBJ1-5; maybe TRBD1 (5 bases). There are 15 residues in the CDR3. V was shortened by 8 bases and J by 6 bases, with 20 bases between the two germline ends. Germline V gene lookup returns CDR1 MNHEY and CDR2 SVGAGI. The CDR3 sequence is CASVQRDVEGQPQHF. CDR3 DNA sequence: TGTGCCAGCGTTCAGCGGGACGTGGAGGGTCAGCCCCAGCATTTT.

This clone came up a few times. The chain combines TRBV5-4 with TRBJ2-7; D not resolved. The V and J ends lost 0 bases and 5 bases respectively, with 12 bases between them. The CDR3 consists of 14 residues. The germline CDR1 and CDR2 sequences are SGHNT and YYREEE (reference sequence). DNA for the CDR3: TGTGCCAGCAGCTTGGTCGACAAGGTCCACGAGCAGTACTTC. This sequence encodes CASSLVDKVHEQYF.

CDR3 in DNA: TGTGCCAGCATTGGGCCAGCCTACGAGCAGTACTTC. It encodes CASIGPAYEQYF. The chain links TRBV2 to TRBJ2-7; no firm D call. With 7 bases removed from V and 2 bases from J, the gap between germline ends came to 9 bases. The CDR3 has 12 amino acids. CDR1 and CDR2 from the germline V gene are SNHLY and FYNNEI.